A selection of T cell receptor beta chains follows, all from one sample in a study of blood T cell repertoires in COVID-19. Repertoires were generated with immunoSEQ multiplex PCR, while TCRdb's copy carries only in-frame clones and drops some. In the table there are approximately 270,000 clones, roughly nine tenths of which are singletons. Specimen: peripheral blood. The receptors here all came from a man aged 50-59 years with acute or convalescent COVID-19. CDR3s include the opening cysteine and the closing phenylalanine or tryptophan. A D gene is named only where the DNA matches it firmly. Some rows mark clone size as missing; the rest say once, few, many or name a class of expanded clone.

J gene: TRBJ2-1; D gene: .; clone size: .; V gene: TRBV7-6; CDR3 DNA: TGTGCCAGCAGCTTAGCCACAAACCCCTACAATGAGCAGTTCTTC; CDR3 protein: CASSLATNPYNEQFF
J gene: TRBJ1-2; D gene: .; clone size: .; V gene: TRBV27; CDR3 DNA: TGTGCCAGCAGTTTATTCGGGGGGCGGCGCGGCTACACCTTC; CDR3 protein: CASSLFGGRRGYTF
J gene: TRBJ2-2; D gene: TRBD2; clone size: .; V gene: TRBV27; CDR3 DNA: TGTGCCAGCAGTCTGGGACTAGGGGAGCTGTTTTTT; CDR3 protein: CASSLGLGELFF
J gene: TRBJ2-7; D gene: .; clone size: .; V gene: TRBV2; CDR3 DNA: TGTGCCAGCAGACAAACGCAGGACTCCTACGAGCAGTACTTC; CDR3 protein: CASRQTQDSYEQYF
J gene: TRBJ2-1; D gene: TRBD2; clone size: .; V gene: TRBV7-9; CDR3 DNA: TGTGCCAGCAGCACCGGACTAGCGGGGTTCCGTGGGAATGAGCAGTTCTTC; CDR3 protein: CASSTGLAGFRGNEQFF
J gene: TRBJ1-4; D gene: .; clone size: .; V gene: TRBV6-6; CDR3 DNA: TGTGCCAGCAGTCCCAGGGCCCAGACTCCCTCCGGGTATGAAAAACTGTTTTTT; CDR3 protein: CASSPRAQTPSGYEKLFF
J gene: TRBJ1-1; D gene: .; clone size: .; V gene: TRBV4-1; CDR3 DNA: TGCGCCAGCAGCCAAGACAGAACGAACACTGAAGCTTTCTTT; CDR3 protein: CASSQDRTNTEAFF
J gene: TRBJ2-3; D gene: .; clone size: .; V gene: TRBV11-1; CDR3 DNA: TGTGCCAGCAGCTTAGGCGCAGGGCTCGCAGATACGCAGTATTTT; CDR3 protein: CASSLGAGLADTQYF
J gene: TRBJ2-1; D gene: .; clone size: .; V gene: TRBV30; CDR3 DNA: TGTGCCTGGAGACAGGGCAGCGAGCAGTTCTTC; CDR3 protein: CAWRQGSEQFF
J gene: TRBJ1-2; D gene: .; clone size: .; V gene: TRBV2; CDR3 DNA: TGTGCCAGCAGTGGTCAGTGGGCCTATGGCTACACCTTC; CDR3 protein: CASSGQWAYGYTF
J gene: TRBJ2-5; D gene: TRBD1; clone size: .; V gene: TRBV19; CDR3 DNA: TGTGCCAGTCGGCGACAGGGGGAAGAGACCCAGTACTTC; CDR3 protein: CASRRQGEETQYF
J gene: TRBJ1-3; D gene: .; clone size: .; V gene: TRBV5-1; CDR3 DNA: TGCGCCAGCAGCTCGAAACAGGGAGACGGAAACACCATATATTTT; CDR3 protein: CASSSKQGDGNTIYF
J gene: TRBJ1-3; D gene: .; clone size: .; V gene: TRBV7-6; CDR3 DNA: TGTGCCAGCGCTCACACCTCTGGAAACACCATATATTTT; CDR3 protein: CASAHTSGNTIYF
J gene: TRBJ2-2; D gene: TRBD1; clone size: .; V gene: TRBV5-1; CDR3 DNA: TGCGCCAGCAGCCTCGACAGGGGAAACGGGGAGCTGTTTTTT; CDR3 protein: CASSLDRGNGELFF
J gene: TRBJ1-5; D gene: .; clone size: .; V gene: TRBV5-6; CDR3 DNA: TGTGCCAGCAGCTGGGGACTCATCAATCAGCCCCAGCATTTT; CDR3 protein: CASSWGLINQPQHF
J gene: TRBJ1-5; D gene: .; clone size: .; V gene: TRBV5-6; CDR3 DNA: TGTGCCAGCAGCTTGGCACGGGATCAGCCCCAGCATTTT; CDR3 protein: CASSLARDQPQHF
J gene: TRBJ1-1; D gene: .; clone size: .; V gene: TRBV7-9; CDR3 DNA: TGTGCCAGCAGCTTAGGGGGCGCAACTTTCTTT; CDR3 protein: CASSLGGATFF
J gene: TRBJ2-2; D gene: TRBD1; clone size: once; V gene: TRBV7-8; CDR3 DNA: TGTGCCAGCAGCCCTGGGCGAGGGGGCGATACCGGGGAGCTGTTTTTT; CDR3 protein: CASSPGRGGDTGELFF
J gene: TRBJ1-4; D gene: .; clone size: .; V gene: TRBV7-7; CDR3 DNA: TGTGCTAGCAGCTCCGGGATTGCAACTAATGAAAAACTGTTTTTT; CDR3 protein: CASSSGIATNEKLFF
J gene: TRBJ1-2; D gene: .; clone size: .; V gene: TRBV30; CDR3 DNA: TGTGCCTGGAGTCGCGGGACGGATGGCTACACCTTC; CDR3 protein: CAWSRGTDGYTF
J gene: TRBJ2-1; D gene: .; clone size: .; V gene: TRBV9; CDR3 DNA: TGTGCCAGCAGCCCCCGACTATCTCGAGAGCAGTTCTTC; CDR3 protein: CASSPRLSREQFF
J gene: TRBJ2-3; D gene: .; clone size: once; V gene: TRBV11-2; CDR3 DNA: TGTGCCAGCACGATAACCGGGGGAGATACGCAGTATTTT; CDR3 protein: CASTITGGDTQYF
J gene: TRBJ1-4; D gene: TRBD1; clone size: .; V gene: TRBV12-3/TRBV12-4; CDR3 DNA: TGTGCCAGCAGGGGGCAGGGGGGCGAAAAACTGTTTTTT; CDR3 protein: CASRGQGGEKLFF
J gene: TRBJ1-5; D gene: .; clone size: .; V gene: TRBV4-2; CDR3 DNA: TGTGCCAGCAGCCAAGACGGGCAGGGAGGCCAGCCCCAGCATTTT; CDR3 protein: CASSQDGQGGQPQHF
J gene: TRBJ1-1; D gene: .; clone size: .; V gene: TRBV3-1/TRBV3-2; CDR3 DNA: TGTGCCAGCAGCCAAGCCCACGGCGAGGCTGAAGCTTTCTTT; CDR3 protein: CASSQAHGEAEAFF
J gene: TRBJ1-1; D gene: .; clone size: .; V gene: TRBV6-5; CDR3 DNA: TGTGCCAGCAGTACCGACAGAATGAACACTGAAGCTTTCTTT; CDR3 protein: CASSTDRMNTEAFF
J gene: TRBJ1-5; D gene: TRBD1; clone size: .; V gene: TRBV7-9; CDR3 DNA: TGTGCCAGCAGCTTAGGGGACAGGGTAAATCAGCCCCAGCATTTT; CDR3 protein: CASSLGDRVNQPQHF
J gene: TRBJ2-5; D gene: .; clone size: once; V gene: TRBV24-1; CDR3 DNA: TGTGCCACCAGTGATTCAGGGGAGCCGCAAGAGACCCAGTACTTC; CDR3 protein: CATSDSGEPQETQYF
J gene: TRBJ2-7; D gene: TRBD1; clone size: few; V gene: TRBV5-1; CDR3 DNA: TGCGCCAGCTTCATCGACAGGGAAGGCGAGCAGTACTTC; CDR3 protein: CASFIDREGEQYF
J gene: TRBJ2-7; D gene: .; clone size: .; V gene: TRBV7-9; CDR3 DNA: TGTGCCAGCAGCTTCACAGGGTACGAGCAGTACTTC; CDR3 protein: CASSFTGYEQYF
J gene: TRBJ2-2; D gene: TRBD2; clone size: .; V gene: TRBV3-1/TRBV3-2; CDR3 DNA: TGTGCCAGCAGCCGATACGGGGGGGTAGACACCGGGGAGCTGTTTTTT; CDR3 protein: CASSRYGGVDTGELFF